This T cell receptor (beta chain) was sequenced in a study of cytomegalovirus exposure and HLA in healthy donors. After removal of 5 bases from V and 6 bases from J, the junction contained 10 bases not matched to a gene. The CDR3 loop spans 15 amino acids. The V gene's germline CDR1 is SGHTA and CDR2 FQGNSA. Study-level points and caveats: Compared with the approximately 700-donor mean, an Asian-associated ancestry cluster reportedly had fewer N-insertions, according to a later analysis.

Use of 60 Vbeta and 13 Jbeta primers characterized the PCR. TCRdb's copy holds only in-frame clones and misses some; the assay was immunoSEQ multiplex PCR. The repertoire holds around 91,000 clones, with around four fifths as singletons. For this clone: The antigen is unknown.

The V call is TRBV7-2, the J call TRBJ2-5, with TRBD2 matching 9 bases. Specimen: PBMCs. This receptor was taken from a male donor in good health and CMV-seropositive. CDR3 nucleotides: TGTGCCAGCAGCCCCCCAGGAGCGGGGGGAAAGACCCAGTACTTC. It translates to CASSPPGAGGKTQYF.